The source of this T cell receptor (beta chain) is a study of blood T cell repertoires in COVID-19. Study-level information: Researchers got acute and convalescent COVID-19 samples from the United States, Italy and Spain. T cells, B-cell-depleted T cells, or PBMCs provided the cDNA or gDNA that served as material.

Original processing notes: Amplification of reference gene primers provided the estimated nucleated cell counts. TCRdb keeps only in-frame clones here, not all; method: immunoSEQ multiplex PCR. V, J and clone size were drawn from that table, and D and trimming were deduced from the DNA. The data show a few hundred thousand clones, over 75% seen once. The germline V gene encodes CDR1 MNHEY and CDR2 SVGAGI. V lost 0 bases to trimming and J lost 6 bases, with 6 bases between them. The CDR3 consists of 13 residues. Followed longitudinally, the Seattle patients had been enrolled during active infection. The chain joins TRBV6-5 to TRBJ2-1, with D uncertain. Sequenced material: peripheral blood. This sequence originates from a woman aged 70-85 years with COVID-19, enrolled during active disease. CDR3 DNA: TGTGCCAGCAGTTACTCGGTACTCAATGAGCAGTTCTTC. Translating gives CASSYSVLNEQFF.